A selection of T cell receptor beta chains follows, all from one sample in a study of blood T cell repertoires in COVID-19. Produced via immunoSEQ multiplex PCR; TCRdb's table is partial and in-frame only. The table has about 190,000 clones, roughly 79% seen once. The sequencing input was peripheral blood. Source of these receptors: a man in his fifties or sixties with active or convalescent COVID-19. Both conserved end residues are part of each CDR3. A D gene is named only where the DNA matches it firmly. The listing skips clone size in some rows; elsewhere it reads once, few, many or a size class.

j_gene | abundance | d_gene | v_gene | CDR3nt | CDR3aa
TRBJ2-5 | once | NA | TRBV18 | TGTGCCAGCTCGGCGCTAGGTGGGGCAAGGGAGACCCAGTACTTC | CASSALGGARETQYF
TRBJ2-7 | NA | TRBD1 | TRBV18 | TGTGCCAGCTCACCACCGACAGGGGGCTTCTACGAGCAGTACTTC | CASSPPTGGFYEQYF
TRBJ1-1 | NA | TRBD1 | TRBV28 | TGTGCCAGCATTACGACAGGGAGGACTGAAGCTTTCTTT | CASITTGRTEAFF
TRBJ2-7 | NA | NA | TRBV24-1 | TGTGCCACCAGTGATTCGACCCGGGTTTCCTACGAGCAGTACTTC | CATSDSTRVSYEQYF
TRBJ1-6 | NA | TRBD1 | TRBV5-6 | TGTGCCAGCAGCGCGGGACAGGGATTCAATTCACCCCTCCACTTT | CASSAGQGFNSPLHF
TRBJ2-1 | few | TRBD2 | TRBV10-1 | TGCGCCAGCAGTGAGAGCGGGAGCTCCTACAATGAGCAGTTCTTC | CASSESGSSYNEQFF
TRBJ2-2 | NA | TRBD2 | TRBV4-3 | TGCGCCAGCAGCCAATACATTAGCGGGTTCACCGGGGAGCTGTTTTTT | CASSQYISGFTGELFF
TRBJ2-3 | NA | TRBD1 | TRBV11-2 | TGTGCCAGCAGCTTAGAATGGGGACAGGGGGCTATGGATACGCAGTATTTT | CASSLEWGQGAMDTQYF
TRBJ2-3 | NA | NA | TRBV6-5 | TGTGCCAGCAGGCGGCGGGGTCCAGATACGCAGTATTTT | CASRRRGPDTQYF
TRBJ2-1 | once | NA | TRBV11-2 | TGTGCCAGCAGCAAGATCGGGGGGCGTTACAATGAGCAGTTCTTC | CASSKIGGRYNEQFF
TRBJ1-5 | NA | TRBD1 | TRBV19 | TGTGCCAGTAGTAGTGGGGTGACAGGGGTTCTCGGACAGCCCCAGCATTTT | CASSSGVTGVLGQPQHF
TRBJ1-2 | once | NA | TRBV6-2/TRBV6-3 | TGTGCCAGCAGGTACACATCATCCTATGGCTACACCTTC | CASRYTSSYGYTF